Sequencing of this T cell receptor (beta chain) was carried out in a study of blood T cell repertoires in COVID-19 (dated by TCRdb to about 2020). In the study overall: Samples covering the acute and convalescent phases of COVID-19 were provided by collaborators in the United States, Italy and Spain. HLA class I and class II types, where available, came from metadata supplied by the sample provider rather than from assay-based typing. Sample metadata almost always included a de-identified subject ID, COVID-19 status, age in years and sex. Samples were obtained from the ongoing ImmuneRACE study (first 160 participants) and from some 1,300 subjects provided by 6 global collaborators. The repertoires were made available in a free public database intended to serve as a resource for research on the immune response to SARS-CoV-2. The prospective study material was composed of cDNA or gDNA derived from T cells, B-cell-depleted T cells, or PBMCs. Subjects who had been exposed to COVID-19, were actively infected with it, or had recovered from it provided the deeply sampled blood TCRbeta repertoires that made up the dataset. Paper-wide results and their limitations: Clinical and demographic metadata were provided uncurated, with the amount varying by source and participant.

This clone was counted between two and nine times. Its binding antigen is unknown. No clone much larger than this one lies a single base away; base qualities are absent. The CDR3 starts with the cysteine, ends with the phenylalanine, and has 15 residues. The kept DNA is CDR3 alone, 45 bases in frame from the first base. The germline V gene specifies SGHDN as CDR1 and FVKESK as CDR2. At the junction V is shortened by 3 bases and J by 7 bases, with 15 bases in between. Collaborating institutions collected whole blood in K2EDTA tubes following their own protocols. For TCRbeta analysis, collaborators shipped samples in one of three forms: frozen whole blood, isolated PBMCs, or DNA extracted from either of those sample types. The immunoSEQ Assay, a bias-controlled multiplex PCR, was used to amplify TCRbeta CDR3 regions from genomic DNA. The authors' analysis ran thus. Within the assay, amplification of reference gene primers was used to estimate how many nucleated cells each sample contained. To quantify the absolute abundance of each unique TCRbeta CDR3 rearrangement, sequence reads were collapsed and filtered. For each sample, productive Simpson clonality was calculated as the square root of Simpson's diversity index across productive rearrangements. TCRdb took over this immuneACCESS table, retaining in-frame rearrangements with V and J assigned. Such tables are incomplete; in checked studies, under half of the missing clones stem from an unresolved V gene, and the remainder is unexplained. V and J calls and clone size follow that table, whereas D and trimming were derived from the DNA. Present in this sample are hundreds of thousands of clones, approximately 86% of which were seen just once. The ten largest account for over 1.1% of the sample.

This receptor was identified in an elderly man with acute or convalescent COVID-19. The chain is encoded by TRBV14 joined to TRBJ2-2; TRBD1 is a weak D gene call, 6 bases matching. The sequencing sample was made of peripheral blood. The CDR3 region has the sequence CASSQTTGKVGELFF. The base sequence is TGTGCCAGCAGCCAGACAACAGGGAAGGTCGGGGAGCTGTTTTTT.